The 6 T cell receptor beta chains reported below all come from one sample, sequenced in a study of technical replicates of blood from a handful of donors. Produced via immunoSEQ multiplex PCR; TCRdb's table is partial and in-frame only. This repertoire shows about 80,000 clones, 97% found once; its top ten account for more than 0.15%. Sequences were obtained from T cells isolated from PBMCs. Receptors originate from a human donor in good health.

CDR3 protein: CASSQGVAGFSYEQYF. The DNA of the CDR3 is TGCGCCAGCAGCCAAGGAGTGGCAGGCTTCTCCTACGAGCAGTACTTC. The chain has TRBV4-1 and TRBJ2-7, with D unresolved. CDR1 and CDR2 from the germline V gene are MGHRA and YSYEKL. V lost 1 base and J 0 bases, leaving 13 bases between the germline ends. CDR3 size: 16 residues.

The V and J genes are TRBV5-4 and TRBJ1-1, with no clear D. V lost 1 base and J lost 4, with 8 bases in between. The germline CDR1 and CDR2 sequences are SGHNT and YYREEE (reference sequence). CDR3 length equals 13 residues. CDR3 DNA sequence: TGTGCCAGCAGCTTGATCGGTTCCACTGAAGCTTTCTTT. Its protein product is CASSLIGSTEAFF.

This clone was found a few times. This chain joins TRBV29-1 and TRBJ2-2; the match to TRBD2 covers 9 bases. V shed 2 bases and J 4 bases; nucleotides not matched to a gene: 5. Germline CDR1 reads SQVTM; CDR2 reads ANQGSEA. This CDR3 is 15 amino acids long. CDR3 bases: TGCAGCGTTGAACTTAGCGGGGGTCGCACCGGGGAGCTGTTTTTT. Translating gives CSVELSGGRTGELFF.

The V gene is TRBV5-1, the J gene TRBJ1-5; D is uncertain. V was cut by 7 bases and J by 6 bases, with 29 bases left in between. Germline lookup yields CDR1 SGHRS and CDR2 YFSETQ. The CDR3 loop spans 18 amino acids. The CDR3 protein is CASVPPQYVSPEGQPQHF. CDR3 nucleotide sequence: TGCGCCAGCGTCCCCCCGCAGTATGTCTCACCTGAGGGTCAGCCCCAGCATTTT.

This chain uses TRBV6-4 with TRBJ2-1, with 12 bases that match TRBD2. CDR3 length: 16 amino acids. Unmatched junction bases numbered 4, after V lost 0 bases and J lost 7 bases. Germline V gene data show CDR1 as MRHNA and CDR2 as SNTAGT. The CDR3 DNA reads as TGTGCCAGCAGTGACTCCCTAGCGGGAGGGTGGAATGAGCAGTTCTTC. This sequence encodes CASSDSLAGGWNEQFF.

The chain is built from TRBV9 and TRBJ2-7; 14 bases match TRBD2. This CDR3 comprises 17 residues. The germline V gene has CDR1 SGDLS and CDR2 YYNGEE. J gave up 0 bases and V 3 bases, and 5 bases lay outside the gene matches. CDR3 DNA sequence: TGTGCCAGCAGCGGTAGACTAGCGGGAGGGAGCTCCTACGAGCAGTACTTC. Residues: CASSGRLAGGSSYEQYF.